These 15 T cell receptor beta chains share one sample of origin, sequenced in a study of PD-L1 blockade in urothelial cancer. Sequencing used immunoSEQ multiplex PCR; TCRdb keeps in-frame clones, though not all of them. The sample records 35,000 or so clones, roughly a third being singletons. The sample in question was tumor tissue, obtained before atezolizumab (anti-PD-L1) treatment. The origin of the receptors is a man aged 60-69 years with urothelial cancer.

The gene calls are TRBV18 and TRBJ2-7; D ambiguous. The CDR3 runs to 15 residues. Germline V gene data show CDR1 as KGHSH and CDR2 as LQKENI. Deletions cut 3 bases from V and 0 bases from J, with 12 bases between. The DNA of the CDR3 is TGTGCCAGCTCACCCACAACGGATCCCTCCTACGAGCAGTACTTC. Its translation: CASSPTTDPSYEQYF. Together with reference TRBV18 and TRBJ2-7, the CDR3 gives the full variable domain: NAGVMQNPRHLVRRRGQEARLRCSPMKGHSHVYWYRQLPEEGLKFMVYLQKENIIDESGMPKERFSAEFPKEGPSILRIQQVVRGDSAAYFCASSPTTDPSYEQYFGPGTRLTVT.

CDR3: CASSPYSGEGYEQYF. For the CDR3, the DNA is TGCGCCAGCAGTCCATACTCTGGGGAAGGCTACGAGCAGTACTTC. The chain joins TRBV10-2 to TRBJ2-7; D gene uncertain. Per germline, CDR1 WSHSY and CDR2 SAAADI. V was pared by 5 bases and J by 3 bases, with 17 bases between. The CDR3 spans 15 residues.

The sample holds a few counts of this clone. The chain joins TRBV9 to TRBJ1-5; no clear D gene. In germline, CDR1 is SGDLS, CDR2 YYNGEE. With 4 bases removed from V and 0 bases from J, the gap between germline ends came to 14 bases. The CDR3 loop spans 16 amino acids. As DNA, the CDR3 is TGTGCCAGCAGCAAGGGAGGACCCGATAGCAATCAGCCCCAGCATTTT. It yields the protein CASSKGGPDSNQPQHF.

The rearrangement uses TRBV28 and TRBJ1-5, with 9 bases matching TRBD1. CDR3 length equals 14 residues. V dropped 7 bases and J dropped 4; count of bases not matched to a gene: 5. CDR1 and CDR2 (germline): MDHEN, SYDVKM. The CDR3 DNA follows: TGTGCCAGCAAAACCGGGACAGGGAATCAGCCCCAGCATTTT. Protein product: CASKTGTGNQPQHF.

A few counts support this clone. The chain couples TRBV6-8 to TRBJ2-3; TRBD1 matches 7 bases. The germline V gene encodes CDR1 MNHGY and CDR2 SAAAGT. The CDR3 sequence is 16 residues long. Trimming at V came to 0 bases and at J to 10 bases, leaving 13 bases not matched to a gene. In DNA form, the CDR3 reads TGTGCCAGCAGTTACTCGACCCCGGGACAGACTCGTTCGCAGTATTTT. It translates to CASSYSTPGQTRSQYF.

This clone was detected ten times or more. This sequence joins TRBV1 and TRBJ2-1; the D call of TRBD2 is as the table states it, not checked on the DNA. TRBV1 is a pseudogene. This CDR3 has 15 amino acids. The CDR3 loop reads CASRPSGGAWDEQFF. The CDR3 DNA reads as TGCGCCAGCAGACCTAGCGGGGGAGCTTGGGATGAGCAGTTCTTC.

This clone was seen a few times. The genes are TRBV11-3 and TRBJ1-2, with D uncertain. Trimming left V 1 base short and J 2 bases short, with 14 bases between. Germline values: CDR1 SGHNT, CDR2 YENEEA. This CDR3 is built from 16 residues. This CDR3 reads CASSLVGQVVNYGYTF. The CDR3, as DNA: TGTGCCAGCAGCTTAGTCGGGCAGGTGGTAAACTATGGCTACACCTTC.

This rearrangement joins TRBV19 to TRBJ1-6, with 8 bases matching TRBD1. J lost 9 bases, V lost 4 bases, and 5 bases had no gene match. The CDR3 is 14 amino acids. Looked up from germline, CDR1 is LNHDA and CDR2 is SQIVND (reference sequence). The CDR3 protein is CASSTGQGISPLHF. In DNA, the CDR3 is TGTGCCAGTAGTACCGGACAGGGCATTTCACCCCTCCACTTT.

This chain links TRBV28 with TRBJ1-2; D might be TRBD1 (5 bases). The CDR3 totals 15 residues. Germline values: CDR1 MDHEN, CDR2 SYDVKM. The germline V and J ends were trimmed by 6 bases and 0 bases, with 14 bases remaining between them. The CDR3 DNA reads TGTGCCAGCAGCGCCCCTGGGGGGGCTAACTATGGCTACACCTTC. Protein product: CASSAPGGANYGYTF.

V usage is TRBV19 and J usage is TRBJ1-2; maybe TRBD1 (5 bases). Trimming took off 4 bases at V and 5 bases at J, with 5 bases between the two ends. The CDR3 covers 11 residues. The germline V gene has CDR1 LNHDA and CDR2 SQIVND (reference sequence). Here the CDR3 reads CASSTGYGYTF. CDR3 DNA: TGTGCCAGTAGTACAGGGTATGGCTACACCTTC.

The chain uses TRBV19 and TRBJ1-1; TRBD1 matches 7 bases. This CDR3 comprises 14 residues. The junction had 2 bases not matched to a gene; V was cut back by 4 bases and J by 0 bases. Germline CDR1 LNHDA, CDR2 SQIVND (reference sequence). The CDR3 coding sequence is TGTGCCAGTAGTAAAGGGGGCTTGAACACTGAAGCTTTCTTT. Protein: CASSKGGLNTEAFF.

The chain combines TRBV18 with TRBJ2-3, with TRBD2 identical over 12 bases. J was trimmed by 2 bases and V by 3 bases; bases with no gene match: 3. Per the germline V gene, CDR1 is KGHSH and CDR2 is LQKENI. This CDR3 has 16 residues. CDR3 sequence reads: CASSPTSGGNTDTQYF. The CDR3 nucleotides are TGTGCCAGCTCACCTACTAGCGGGGGGAACACAGATACGCAGTATTTT.

The chain combines TRBV5-1 with TRBJ2-1; the match to TRBD2 covers 7 bases. The CDR3 sequence is 14 residues long. CDR1 and CDR2 from the germline V gene are SGHRS and YFSETQ. With V trimmed by 6 bases and J by 5 bases, 8 bases remained unmatched. The CDR3 DNA is TGCGCCAGCATGGCGGGAGCGCATAACAATGAGCAGTTCTTC. Amino acids: CASMAGAHNNEQFF.

Only a few counts were recorded for this clone. This chain joins TRBV15 and TRBJ2-5; 8 positions agree with TRBD1. The V segment lost 1 base and the J segment 2 bases; nucleotides outside the gene matches: 6. The CDR3 has 16 residues. Germline V lookup: CDR1 LNHNV, CDR2 YYDKDF (reference sequence). The CDR3 reads CATSRGQGLRQETQYF. The CDR3 bases are TGTGCCACCAGCAGAGGACAGGGGCTCCGACAAGAGACCCAGTACTTC.

This clone was recorded a few times. V and J are TRBV10-3 and TRBJ2-1; D may be TRBD1 (5 bases). Trimming removed 0 bases from V and 10 bases from J, with 10 bases in between. Per germline, CDR1 ENHRY and CDR2 SYGVKD. This CDR3 is 13 amino acids long. The CDR3 here is CAISESTAGEQFF. The CDR3 coding sequence is TGTGCCATCAGTGAGTCGACAGCTGGGGAGCAGTTCTTC.